Each of the 10 T cell receptor beta chains below was sequenced from the same sample in a study of T-cell reconstitution after alpha-beta-depleted transplantation in children. Unique molecular identifiers were used to barcode this TCRbeta library. TCRdb reprocessed the PCR reads via MiXCR and lists one record per CDR3 protein. The table lists hundreds of thousands of distinct CDR3 sequences, 15% to 20% of them singletons, with 35% to 50% in the top ten. Sequencing was performed on PBMCs, mostly from graft donor cells, taken 360 days after TCRalphabeta/CD19-depleted stem cell transplant. These receptors all come from a male patient aged 2-10 years who had a stem cell transplant for acute lymphoblastic leukemia, so the T cells may come from the graft donor.

The chain is built from TRBV25-1 and TRBJ2-3, with D maybe TRBD1 (5 bases). With 5 bases removed from V and 4 bases from J, the gap between germline ends came to 10 bases. This CDR3 contains 13 residues. Germline V lookup: CDR1 MGHDK, CDR2 SYGVNS. CDR3 loop: CASSQGFADTQYF. CDR3 coding DNA: TGTGCCAGCAGTCAGGGATTCGCAGATACGCAGTATTTT.

The genes are TRBV19 and TRBJ2-6; D remains unclear. There are 15 residues in the CDR3. Between the trimmed V and J ends, which lost 7 bases and 0 bases, there was a span of 10 bases. Germline CDR1 and CDR2: LNHDA and SQIVND (reference sequence). The CDR3 spells CASKSASSGANVLTF. The CDR3 nucleotides read TGTGCCAGTAAATCCGCCAGCTCTGGGGCCAACGTCCTGACTTTC.

This clonotype came up many times. The rearrangement uses TRBV12-3 or TRBV12-4 and TRBJ2-1; D might be TRBD1 (6 bases). With 3 bases removed from V and 12 bases from J, the gap between germline ends came to 18 bases. There are 14 residues in the CDR3. The CDR3 reads CASSFGSYRARQFF. Written as DNA, the CDR3 is TGTGCCAGCAGTTTTGGGAGCTACAGGGCTCGGCAGTTCTTC.

The chain couples TRBV15 to TRBJ2-7, with 7 nucleotides matching TRBD1. Trimming at V came to 3 bases and at J to 1 base, leaving 12 bases not matched to a gene. Germline loops: CDR1 LNHNV, CDR2 YYDKDF (reference sequence). The length of the CDR3 is 17 residues. CDR3 residues: CATSSDARTGPSYEQYF. The CDR3 DNA reads as TGTGCCACCAGCAGCGATGCGCGGACAGGTCCGTCCTACGAGCAGTACTTC.

The chain recombines TRBV9 with TRBJ2-4; D may be TRBD2 (6 bases). Trimming stripped 0 bases from V and 1 base from J, with 14 bases between. This CDR3 is 17 amino acids long. Germline V gene lookup returns CDR1 SGDLS and CDR2 YYNGEE. The CDR3: CASSVEGSAGAKNIQYF. In DNA, the CDR3 is TGTGCCAGCAGCGTAGAAGGGAGTGCGGGGGCCAAAAACATTCAGTACTTC.

At least ten counts were recorded for this clonotype. The V and J genes are TRBV28 and TRBJ2-7, with TRBD2 matching 15 bases. Per the germline V gene, CDR1 is MDHEN and CDR2 is SYDVKM. The CDR3 length is 15 residues. V trimming: 2 bases; J trimming: 4 bases; junction bases outside the gene matches: 0. DNA for the CDR3: TGTGCCAGCAGTTTAGGGACTAGCGGGAGGTACGAGCAGTACTTC. The encoded protein is CASSLGTSGRYEQYF.

In its sample, this clonotype was seen a few times. V and J are TRBV19 and TRBJ2-1; 11 bases line up with TRBD2. This CDR3 has 19 residues. CDR1 and CDR2 from the germline V gene are LNHDA and SQIVND (reference sequence). With V trimmed by 8 bases and J by 0 bases, 15 bases remained unmatched. In DNA form, the CDR3 reads TGTGCCAGTTCGCTTTCCGGGACTAGCGGAGGGAGCTCCTACAATGAGCAGTTCTTC. It yields the protein CASSLSGTSGGSSYNEQFF.

CDR3 sequence reads: CASSQDRDVQGTQYF. CDR3 bases: TGCGCCAGCAGCCAAGATCGAGACGTCCAGGGGACGCAGTATTTT. The rearrangement joins TRBV4-1 to TRBJ2-3; D is possibly TRBD1 (6 bases). Between the trimmed V and J ends, which lost 0 bases and 9 bases, there was a span of 16 bases. Germline loops: CDR1 MGHRA, CDR2 YSYEKL. The CDR3 is made up of 15 amino acids.

In this sample, this clonotype turned up a few times. The V call is TRBV5-1, the J call TRBJ2-3, with 7 bases fitting TRBD2. After removal of 0 bases from V and 2 bases from J, the junction contained 9 bases not matched to a gene. Germline V gene data show CDR1 as SGHRS and CDR2 as YFSETQ. This CDR3 has 17 amino acids. The chain's CDR3 is CASSLERGAGFTDTQYF. Written as DNA, the CDR3 is TGCGCCAGCAGCTTGGAGCGGGGTGCGGGATTCACAGATACGCAGTATTTT.

The chain employs TRBV7-2 and TRBJ2-3; D not certain. The germline V and J ends were trimmed by 5 bases and 5 bases, with 8 bases remaining between them. Germline V gene lookup returns CDR1 SGHTA and CDR2 FQGNSA. The CDR3 has 12 residues. Written as DNA, the CDR3 is TGTGCCAGCAGCCGGGCGAGAGATACGCAGTATTTT. It translates to CASSRARDTQYF. The variable domain in full, with the rest retrieved from reference TRBV7-2 and TRBJ2-3, is GAGVSQSPSNKVTEKGKDVELRCDPISGHTALYWYRQSLGQGLEFLIYFQGNSAPDKSGLPSDRFSAERTGGSVSTLTIQRTQQEDSAVYLCASSRARDTQYFGPGTRLTVL.